The T cell receptor beta chain under discussion was sequenced for a study of CD8+CD57+ T cells in acquired aplastic anemia (dated by TCRdb to 2017 to 2018). About the study as a whole: On average, sorted CD4+ and CD8+ cells yielded around 3.5 ug of extracted DNA, with a range of roughly 0.17 to 27.4 ug. Mean read counts for healthy donor samples were around 10 million for CD4+ cells and under 14 million for CD8+ cells. Results the study describes overall, beyond this receptor: CD8+ Simpson's diversity did not differ significantly between patients and healthy controls (P=0.060). Some 27 CD8+ CDR3 sequences were found in both patients and controls but appeared to be highly expressed in patients and within the immunodominant clones of the patients.

Genomic DNA was used as template for profiling of TCR beta VDJ combinations and CDR3 sequences. An Illumina HiSeq 2000 was used for TCR repertoire sequencing. The authors' analysis ran thus. TRBV/TRBJ rearrangement plots, CDR3 size and DJ length profiles, and Simpson's diversity index were used to evaluate the repertoires. The most abundant DNA sequence in the deep sequencing data was taken as the immunodominant clone. CDR3 amino acid sequences were screened for sharing across subjects and compared with published repertoires and the VDJdb database. TCRdb handled the public reads itself, with Q25 trimming in fastp and clone calling in MiXCR, and kept productive beta chains. Duplicate CDR3 protein sequences are folded into a single record with the most common DNA and genes. The V and J calls and clone size come from TCRdb's table, not from the authors' own analysis. The sample yields 100,000 to 150,000 distinct CDR3 sequences; around 50% were counted once. Roughly 2.6% of the sample is held by the ten biggest clonotypes.

This clonotype has at least ten counts. Its cognate antigen has yet to be identified. No much larger clonotype is one base removed from it; base qualities were not supplied. In this study, sorted CD4+ and CD8+ T cells from the blood of healthy subjects and of severe aplastic anemia patients had their TCR repertoires deep-sequenced. Ficoll-Paque density gradient centrifugation was used to isolate peripheral blood mononuclear cells. Before DNA extraction, CD4+ and CD8+ T cells were sorted with FACS or magnetic beads. The specimen sequenced was sorted CD4+, CD8+, or CD8+CD57+ T cells (not recorded which) from PBMCs. The TCR was taken from a human donor in good health, serving as a control.

The encoded CDR3 is CASSSRLGIAGANVLTF. The nucleotides are TGTGCCAGCAGCTCTAGACTAGGTATCGCTGGGGCCAACGTCCTGACTTTC. Rearrangement joined TRBV11-2 to TRBJ2-6; a tentative D call is TRBD2 (6 bases match). From the cysteine up to the phenylalanine, the CDR3 has a length of 17 residues. Just the 51-base CDR3 DNA is kept, in frame starting at base 1. V was cut back by 4 bases and J by 2 bases, leaving a gap of 15 bases between them. The germline V gene yields SGHAT for CDR1 and FQNNGV for CDR2.